Presented here are 19 T cell receptor beta chains from one specimen sequenced in a study of T-cell reconstitution after alpha-beta-depleted transplantation in children. During its preparation, the TCRbeta library received unique molecular identifiers. In TCRdb, the PCR reads were re-called with MiXCR into one record per CDR3 protein. Here the sample spans 250,000 to 350,000 distinct CDR3 sequences, 23% being singletons. Material: PBMCs, mostly from graft donor cells, obtained 180 days after TCRalphabeta/CD19-depleted stem cell transplant. Receptors were obtained from a male patient aged 10 to 17 who had a stem cell transplant for acute lymphoblastic leukemia, so the T cells may come from the graft donor.

This rearrangement joins TRBV7-2 to TRBJ2-5, with 8 bases fitting TRBD1. The trim removed 5 bases at V and 1 base at J, leaving 6 bases unmatched. This CDR3 has 15 residues. Germline V lookup: CDR1 SGHTA, CDR2 FQGNSA. The CDR3 coding sequence is TGTGCCAGCAGCCTTCGGACAGGGCTCCAAGAGACCCAGTACTTC. Encoded protein: CASSLRTGLQETQYF.

This clonotype has at least ten counts. This chain uses TRBV5-1 with TRBJ2-2; tentatively, D is TRBD2 (6 bases). Germline loops: CDR1 SGHRS, CDR2 YFSETQ. This CDR3 is 14 amino acids long. V was clipped by 0 bases and J by 4 bases, with 7 bases between them. In DNA form, the CDR3 reads TGCGCCAGCAGCTTGGTCGGGAGCACCGGGGAGCTGTTTTTT. This translates into CASSLVGSTGELFF.

This clonotype has a handful of counts. The gene calls are TRBV20-1 and TRBJ1-5; D remains ambiguous. Germline V gene data show CDR1 as DFQATT and CDR2 as SNEGSKA (reference sequence). This CDR3 contains 14 residues. V was clipped by 3 bases and J by 4 bases, with 13 bases between them. The CDR3 DNA reads as TGCAGTGCTAGCTACAACACCGCGAATCAGCCCCAGCATTTT. Translation gives CSASYNTANQPQHF.

J is TRBJ2-2 and V is TRBV29-1; D is possibly TRBD2 (5 bases). V shed 6 bases and J shed 5 bases, with 10 bases lying between them. Germline V gene sequence: CDR1 SQVTM, CDR2 ANQGSEA. The CDR3 contains 12 residues. The CDR3 is CSVVDWTGELFF. CDR3 sequence (DNA): TGCAGCGTGGTGGACTGGACCGGGGAGCTGTTTTTT.

V usage is TRBV10-1 and J usage is TRBJ2-7; the match to TRBD2 covers 9 bases. J was trimmed by 0 bases and V by 7 bases; bases with no gene match: 7. This CDR3 comprises 15 residues. Germline V lookup: CDR1 WNHNN, CDR2 SYGVQD (reference sequence). Written as DNA, the CDR3 is TGCGCCAGCAACCAGACTAGCGGAGGCTCCTACGAGCAGTACTTC. The encoded protein is CASNQTSGGSYEQYF.

The J gene is TRBJ2-5, the V gene TRBV4-1; 12 bases map to TRBD2. The germline V gene encodes CDR1 MGHRA and CDR2 YSYEKL. This CDR3 has 17 amino acids. Trimming cost V 4 bases and J 0 bases; bases outside gene matches: 6. The CDR3 nucleotides are TGCGCCAGCAGCCGTCTGGGACTAGCGGGTCACCAAGAGACCCAGTACTTC. This codes for CASSRLGLAGHQETQYF.

The rearrangement links TRBV9 to TRBJ2-3, with 7 bases lining up with TRBD2. Per germline, CDR1 SGDLS and CDR2 YYNGEE. V shed 3 bases, J shed 2 bases, and the junction held 9 bases outside the gene matches. CDR3 length equals 16 residues. Here the CDR3 DNA reads TGTGCCAGCAGCGCCCTGGTGAGCGGGAACACAGATACGCAGTATTTT. Translating gives CASSALVSGNTDTQYF.

The V gene is TRBV28, the J gene TRBJ2-3; possible D gene TRBD1, 6 bases. V lost 6 bases and J 3 bases, leaving 16 bases between the germline ends. This CDR3 is 15 amino acids long. Germline V lookup: CDR1 MDHEN, CDR2 SYDVKM. DNA of the CDR3: TGTGCCAGCAGCAAAGGAGTGGGACAAACAGATACGCAGTATTTT. Protein sequence: CASSKGVGQTDTQYF.

The V and J genes are TRBV27 and TRBJ2-5; 8 bases are shared with TRBD1. Germline lookup yields CDR1 MNHEY and CDR2 SMNVEV (reference sequence). V shed 5 bases, J shed 4 bases, and the junction held 12 bases outside the gene matches. The CDR3 is 16 residues long. Written as DNA, the CDR3 is TGTGCCAGCAGTAGCAGACAGGGGATATGGCCAGAGACCCAGTACTTC. Translated: CASSSRQGIWPETQYF.

The rearrangement uses TRBV6-5 and TRBJ2-7; D ambiguous. Germline V gene sequence: CDR1 MNHEY, CDR2 SVGAGI. Between the trimmed V and J ends, which lost 0 bases and 2 bases, there was a span of 8 bases. The CDR3 loop spans 14 amino acids. CDR3 in DNA: TGTGCCAGCAGTTACTCGCAGCCACCCTACGAGCAGTACTTC. Its translation: CASSYSQPPYEQYF.

This chain links TRBV6-1 with TRBJ2-5; the D call may be TRBD1 or TRBD2 (5 bases each). Between the trimmed V and J ends, which lost 8 bases and 8 bases, there was a span of 15 bases. The CDR3 has 12 amino acids. Germline CDR1 is MNHNS and CDR2 is SASEGT. The CDR3 here is CASWAGLATQYF. CDR3 nucleotides: TGTGCCAGCTGGGCAGGGCTAGCAACCCAGTACTTC.

The rearrangement links TRBV18 to TRBJ2-7, with TRBD1 matching 7 bases. The J segment lost 2 bases and the V segment lost 3 bases, leaving 4 bases of the junction unmatched. The germline V gene has CDR1 KGHSH and CDR2 LQKENI. This CDR3 comprises 14 residues. This chain's CDR3 is CASSPGQSTYEQYF. In DNA form, the CDR3 reads TGTGCCAGCTCACCGGGACAGTCCACCTACGAGCAGTACTTC.

The chain combines TRBV6-1 with TRBJ2-7; TRBD1 matches 7 bases. Germline loops: CDR1 MNHNS, CDR2 SASEGT. The CDR3 loop spans 15 amino acids. The junction had 12 bases not matched to a gene; V was cut back by 5 bases and J by 5 bases. As DNA, the CDR3 is TGTGCCAGCAGTCCTATGACAGGGAGCTCGGACGAGCAGTACTTC. Protein sequence: CASSPMTGSSDEQYF.

This clonotype appeared a few times. The chain is built from TRBV11-2 and TRBJ2-7, with D possibly being TRBD1 or TRBD2 (5 bases each). There are 14 residues in the CDR3. Trimming removed 4 bases from V and 1 base from J, with 11 bases in between. CDR1 and CDR2 from the germline V gene are SGHAT and FQNNGV. The CDR3 region is CASSSGTPSYEQYF. The CDR3 DNA follows: TGTGCCAGCAGCTCCGGGACCCCATCCTACGAGCAGTACTTC.

V is TRBV5-4 and J is TRBJ2-2; 7 nucleotides align to TRBD1. Germline V lookup: CDR1 SGHNT, CDR2 YYREEE (reference sequence). The CDR3 totals 15 residues. Trimming at V came to 2 bases and at J to 5 bases, leaving 6 bases not matched to a gene. CDR3 sequence: CASSLGLGQTGELFF. The CDR3 bases are TGTGCCAGCAGCTTAGGATTGGGACAGACCGGGGAGCTGTTTTTT.

V is TRBV29-1 and J is TRBJ2-7, with 7 bases identical to TRBD1. From germline, CDR1 is SQVTM and CDR2 ANQGSEA. V shed 6 bases, J shed 0 bases, and the junction held 5 bases outside the gene matches. The CDR3 loop spans 13 amino acids. The CDR3 loop reads CSVGQAHSYEQYF. CDR3 DNA sequence: TGCAGCGTCGGACAGGCCCACTCCTACGAGCAGTACTTC.

In its sample, this clonotype was seen a few times. CDR3 region: CASSSRQGATQGEKLFF. For the CDR3, the DNA is TGTGCCAGCAGCTCTCGACAGGGGGCTACACAAGGTGAAAAACTGTTTTTT. This chain uses TRBV7-2 with TRBJ1-4, with 10 nucleotides matching TRBD1. CDR1 SGHTA and CDR2 FQGNSA come from the germline V gene. The CDR3 contains 17 residues. J was trimmed by 7 bases and V by 4 bases; bases with no gene match: 12.

This rearrangement joins TRBV7-6 to TRBJ2-6, with D perhaps being TRBD1 or TRBD2 (6 bases each). CDR3 size: 17 residues. Germline CDR1 SGHVS, CDR2 FNYEAQ. The V and J ends lost 5 bases and 4 bases respectively, with 18 bases between them. CDR3 sequence: CASSPPVGGAGANVLTF. The CDR3 DNA reads as TGTGCCAGCAGCCCCCCGGTGGGGGGCGCCGGGGCCAACGTCCTGACTTTC.

This clonotype was detected ten times or more. The junction departs from germline at one end; a sequencing error may be responsible. This chain joins TRBV5-1 and TRBJ2-5; 8 bases agree with TRBD2. The germline V gene encodes CDR1 SGHRS and CDR2 YFSETQ. This CDR3 spans 14 amino acids. CDR3 DNA: TGTGCCAGCAGCTCTCTAGCGGGCCAAGAGACCCAGTACTTC. This encodes CASSSLAGQETQYF.